Each of the 26 T cell receptor beta chains below was sequenced from the same sample in a study of control samples from healthy donors and cancer patients. Profiling relied on immunoSEQ multiplex PCR, and the TCRdb table lists in-frame clones only, not all of them. Of over 100,000 clones in the sample, 90% were seen once. The sequenced sample was blood. Every receptor here comes from a middle-aged man in good health.

The chain carries TRBV7-3 and TRBJ2-3, with D hard to call. This CDR3 contains 16 residues. Germline values: CDR1 SGHTA, CDR2 FQGTGA. V lost 1 base, J lost 0 bases, and 11 bases lay in between. The CDR3 bases are TGTGCCAGCAGCTTAAGTGGCACTACTAGCACAGATACGCAGTATTTT. Protein sequence: CASSLSGTTSTDTQYF.

This sequence joins TRBV5-6 and TRBJ1-5; no clear D. The CDR3 has 14 residues. The V gene's germline CDR1 is SGHDT and CDR2 YYEEEE. Trimming removed 0 bases from V and 4 bases from J, with 8 bases in between. The CDR3 nucleotides read TGTGCCAGCAGCTTGGGGTTGGTGAATCAGCCCCAGCATTTT. Its translation is CASSLGLVNQPQHF.

Only a few counts were recorded for this clone. This chain's CDR3 is CATREDGEQYF. CDR3 in DNA: TGTGCCACCCGGGAGGACGGCGAGCAGTACTTC. V gene TRBV10-3 combines with J gene TRBJ2-7; 7 nucleotides agree with TRBD2. J lost 6 bases, V lost 10 bases, and 6 bases had no gene match. Germline lookup yields CDR1 ENHRY and CDR2 SYGVKD. This CDR3 region has 11 residues.

Only one count was recorded for this clone. V is TRBV7-2 and J is TRBJ2-1; D could derive from TRBD1 or TRBD2 (5 bases each). Per germline, CDR1 SGHTA and CDR2 FQGNSA. The CDR3 is made up of 14 amino acids. Trimming pared 5 bases from V and 10 bases from J, leaving 18 bases between. The CDR3 loop reads CASSLIPGPIEQFF. As DNA, the CDR3 is TGTGCCAGCAGCCTAATACCGGGACCGATAGAGCAGTTCTTC.

CDR3 protein: CASSLPGLAVVRETQYF. Here the CDR3 DNA reads TGCGCCAGCAGCCTCCCTGGACTAGCTGTTGTGCGAGAGACCCAGTACTTC. This chain joins TRBV5-1 and TRBJ2-5; 8 positions match TRBD2. This CDR3 spans 17 amino acids. Germline assignment: CDR1 SGHRS and CDR2 YFSETQ. The V and J ends lost 4 bases and 4 bases, in that order; junction bases with no gene match: 15.

V is TRBV7-9 and J is TRBJ2-5; D not certain. V lost 10 bases and J 6 bases, leaving 15 bases between the germline ends. CDR1 SEHNR and CDR2 FQNEAQ come from the germline V gene (reference sequence). The CDR3 covers 12 residues. The CDR3 DNA is TGTGCCACGGAACTCGAAGAACAGACCCAGTACTTC. Amino acid sequence: CATELEEQTQYF. Based on the CDR3 plus reference TRBV7-9 and TRBJ2-5, the full variable domain is DTGVSQNPRHKITKRGQNVTFRCDPISEHNRLYWYRQTLGQGPEFLTYFQNEAQLEKSRLLSDRFSAERPKGSFSTLEIQRTEQGDSAMYLCATELEEQTQYFGPGTRLLVL.

Remarks on this clone: The sample carries other DNA sequences with the same CDR3. This chain connects TRBV5-1 to TRBJ1-1; D not certain. The CDR3 contains 14 residues. The V gene's germline CDR1 is SGHRS and CDR2 YFSETQ. V lost 0 bases to trimming and J lost 1 base, with 7 bases between them. The CDR3 sequence: CASSLVTANTEAFF. CDR3 nucleotides: TGCGCCAGCAGCTTGGTGACGGCGAACACTGAAGCTTTCTTT.

The J gene is TRBJ1-2, the V gene TRBV12-2; the D segment call TRBD1 is taken from the table without a DNA check. TRBV12-2 is a recognized pseudogene. The CDR3 spans 12 residues. In nucleotides, the CDR3 is TGTGCAAGTCGCTTAAAGGGGAATGGCTACACCTTC. Translated, it gives CASRLKGNGYTF.

The chain is built from TRBV6-1 and TRBJ1-5; D unresolved. CDR3 length: 15 amino acids. In germline, CDR1 is MNHNS, CDR2 SASEGT. V shed 2 bases and J shed 10 bases, with 18 bases lying between them. The CDR3 nucleotides are TGTGCCAGCAGTGAATTTAAGGCGGCGTTATCCCCCCAGCATTTT. Its protein is CASSEFKAALSPQHF.

The genes are TRBV30 and TRBJ1-1; 7 nucleotides match TRBD1. Germline V gives CDR1 GTSNPN, CDR2 SVGIG (reference sequence). The CDR3 length is 13 residues. The junction had 9 bases not matched to a gene; V was cut back by 4 bases and J by 7 bases. The CDR3 protein is CAWNYNRGDEAFF. In DNA form, the CDR3 reads TGTGCCTGGAACTATAACAGGGGCGATGAAGCTTTCTTT.

The chain employs TRBV19 and TRBJ2-3; unclear D gene. V lost 1 base to trimming and J lost 6 bases, with 14 bases between them. Germline-derived CDR1 and CDR2 are LNHDA and SQIVND (reference sequence). The CDR3 extends over 15 amino acids. The CDR3 sequence is CASSIGRLSADTQYF. The CDR3 DNA reads TGTGCCAGTAGTATAGGCCGACTGTCGGCGGATACGCAGTATTTT.

The chain couples TRBV7-9 to TRBJ1-1; TRBD1 might be the D (5 bases). Germline V gene data show CDR1 as SEHNR and CDR2 as FQNEAQ (reference sequence). This CDR3 has 12 amino acids. Trimming stripped 0 bases from V and 11 bases from J, with 10 bases between. CDR3 nucleotide sequence: TGTGCCAGCAGCTTAGCCAGGGTGGCTGCTTTCTTT. It codes for CASSLARVAAFF.

As for this clone: This CDR3 is also generated by other DNA sequences in the sample. The V and J genes are TRBV12-3 or TRBV12-4 and TRBJ1-2; 11 nucleotides agree with TRBD1. Losses at the gene ends were 5 bases for V and 5 bases for J; bases not matched to a gene: 1. There are 13 residues in the CDR3. The CDR3 DNA reads TGTGCCAGCAGTCGGGACAGGGGGTATGGCTACACCTTC. Translation gives CASSRDRGYGYTF.

This chain links TRBV30 with TRBJ2-1; TRBD2 might be the D (5 bases). The CDR3 loop spans 12 amino acids. Germline CDR1 GTSNPN, CDR2 SVGIG (reference sequence). Trimming took off 0 bases at V and 10 bases at J, with 10 bases between the two ends. The CDR3 DNA reads as TGTGCCTGGAGTGTACGGGGATTGGAGCAGTTCTTC. Translation: CAWSVRGLEQFF.

The rearrangement links TRBV2 to TRBJ2-5; TRBD2 might be the D (7 bases). V gave up 8 bases and J gave up 2 bases, with 18 bases separating them. Germline V CDR1 and CDR2: SNHLY, FYNNEI. The CDR3 is 15 amino acids. In nucleotides, the CDR3 is TGTGCCAGCTCCAATTCCGGGGGGCGGCAAGAGACCCAGTACTTC. As protein: CASSNSGGRQETQYF. Drawing the rest from reference TRBV2 and TRBJ2-5, the complete variable domain is EPEVTQTPSHQVTQMGQEVILRCVPISNHLYFYWYRQILGQKVEFLVSFYNNEISEKSEIFDDQFSVERPDGSNFTLKIRSTKLEDSAMYFCASSNSGGRQETQYFGPGTRLLVL.

This clone was counted a single time. V is TRBV30 and J is TRBJ1-1; D remains unclear. Trimming left V 5 bases short and J 1 base short, with 5 bases between. This CDR3 has 11 residues. Germline values: CDR1 GTSNPN, CDR2 SVGIG (reference sequence). The CDR3 is CAWGKNTEAFF. Here the CDR3 DNA reads TGTGCCTGGGGAAAGAACACTGAAGCTTTCTTT. The full variable domain, completed using reference TRBV30 and TRBJ1-1, is SQTIHQWPATLVQPVGSPLSLECTVEGTSNPNLYWYRQAAGRGLQLLFYSVGIGQISSEVPQNLSASRPQDRQFILSSKKLLLSDSGFYLCAWGKNTEAFFGQGTRLTVV.

The rearrangement links TRBV7-6 to TRBJ2-3; 7 bases agree with TRBD2. The CDR3 totals 14 residues. Trimming took 1 base from V and 4 from J; bases not matched to a gene: 2. Germline CDR1 and CDR2: SGHVS and FNYEAQ. CDR3 DNA sequence: TGTGCCAGCAGCTTAGGACTAGCCCCAGATACGCAGTATTTT. Protein: CASSLGLAPDTQYF.

This rearrangement joins TRBV28 to TRBJ1-4; 7 positions match TRBD1. This CDR3 spans 13 amino acids. With 10 bases clipped from V and 4 bases from J, the junction kept 6 bases outside the gene matches. The germline gives CDR1 MDHEN, CDR2 SYDVKM. In DNA, the CDR3 is TGTGCCACCAAGGGACAGAATAATGAAAAACTGTTTTTT. Protein sequence: CATKGQNNEKLFF.

The rearrangement joins TRBV19 to TRBJ1-1; TRBD1 aligns across 8 bases. After removal of 6 bases from V and 10 bases from J, the junction contained 13 bases not matched to a gene. Germline V gene data show CDR1 as LNHDA and CDR2 as SQIVND (reference sequence). The CDR3 extends over 14 amino acids. The CDR3 spells CASRPTITGTGAFF. The DNA of the CDR3 is TGTGCCAGTAGGCCCACCATAACCGGGACAGGAGCTTTCTTT. Filled out from reference TRBV19 and TRBJ1-1, the complete variable domain reads DGGITQSPKYLFRKEGQNVTLSCEQNLNHDAMYWYRQDPGQGLRLIYYSQIVNDFQKGDIAEGYSVSREKKESFPLTVTSAQKNPTAFYLCASRPTITGTGAFFGQGTRLTVV.

The rearrangement uses TRBV3-1 (or the pseudogene TRBV3-2) and TRBJ2-7; TRBD1 matches at 7 bases. The germline V gene encodes CDR1 LGHDT and CDR2 YNNKEL (reference sequence). The CDR3 totals 15 residues. V lost 4 bases and J lost 0; bases outside the gene matches: 6. CDR3 in amino acids: CASSRSTGSSYEQYF. DNA for the CDR3: TGTGCCAGCAGCCGATCGACAGGGAGCTCCTACGAGCAGTACTTC.

The rearrangement links TRBV9 to TRBJ2-2, with a tentative D call TRBD1 (6 bases). The CDR3 contains 14 residues. Trimming cost V 3 bases and J 8 bases, with 14 bases left between them. Germline CDR1 is SGDLS and CDR2 is YYNGEE. The CDR3 DNA reads TGTGCCAGCAGCGCCCGGACAGTCCAAGGGGAGCTGTTTTTT. Translating it yields CASSARTVQGELFF.

V gene TRBV10-2 combines with J gene TRBJ1-3; D is unclear. Per the germline V gene, CDR1 is WSHSY and CDR2 is SAAADI. V dropped 3 bases and J dropped 1 base, with 16 bases sitting between them. The CDR3 contains 17 residues. The CDR3 sequence: CASSDRSPVASGNTIYF. CDR3 bases: TGCGCCAGCAGTGATAGAAGTCCAGTTGCGTCTGGAAACACCATATATTTT.

The rearrangement joins TRBV19 to TRBJ2-1; weak D call: TRBD1 (6 bases). This CDR3 has 18 amino acids. CDR1 is LNHDA, CDR2 SQIVND, per germline (reference sequence). V lost 7 bases and J lost 2, with 24 bases in between. As DNA, the CDR3 is TGTGCCAGTAAAGAGGACATCGGACCAGGGGTGGCCTACAATGAGCAGTTCTTC. Amino acid sequence: CASKEDIGPGVAYNEQFF.

The J gene is TRBJ2-3, the V gene TRBV6-2 or TRBV6-3; D perhaps matches TRBD2 (7 bases). Germline V gene lookup returns CDR1 MNHEY and CDR2 SVGEGT. Trimming shortened V by 5 bases and J by 6 bases, and 15 bases separated the two germline ends. The CDR3 consists of 14 residues. The CDR3: CASSPAGGPDTQYF. In nucleotides, the CDR3 is TGTGCCAGCAGTCCCGCCGGGGGGCCCGATACGCAGTATTTT.

V is TRBV3-1 (or the pseudogene TRBV3-2) and J is TRBJ2-7, with D unclear. The germline gives CDR1 LGHDT, CDR2 YNNKEL (reference sequence). Trimming removed 5 bases at V and 4 bases at J, with 9 bases between. CDR3 length equals 12 residues. The chain's CDR3 is CASSLDRYEQYF. Written as DNA, the CDR3 is TGTGCCAGCAGCTTGGACCGTTACGAGCAGTACTTC.

J is TRBJ1-6 and V is TRBV28, with D perhaps matching TRBD1 (6 bases). The CDR3 spans 16 residues. Germline V gene lookup returns CDR1 MDHEN and CDR2 SYDVKM. V dropped 2 bases and J dropped 8 bases, with 16 bases sitting between them. CDR3 in amino acids: CASSLGTGPSYSPLHF. In nucleotides, the CDR3 is TGTGCCAGCAGTTTAGGTACAGGGCCTAGCTATTCACCCCTCCACTTT.